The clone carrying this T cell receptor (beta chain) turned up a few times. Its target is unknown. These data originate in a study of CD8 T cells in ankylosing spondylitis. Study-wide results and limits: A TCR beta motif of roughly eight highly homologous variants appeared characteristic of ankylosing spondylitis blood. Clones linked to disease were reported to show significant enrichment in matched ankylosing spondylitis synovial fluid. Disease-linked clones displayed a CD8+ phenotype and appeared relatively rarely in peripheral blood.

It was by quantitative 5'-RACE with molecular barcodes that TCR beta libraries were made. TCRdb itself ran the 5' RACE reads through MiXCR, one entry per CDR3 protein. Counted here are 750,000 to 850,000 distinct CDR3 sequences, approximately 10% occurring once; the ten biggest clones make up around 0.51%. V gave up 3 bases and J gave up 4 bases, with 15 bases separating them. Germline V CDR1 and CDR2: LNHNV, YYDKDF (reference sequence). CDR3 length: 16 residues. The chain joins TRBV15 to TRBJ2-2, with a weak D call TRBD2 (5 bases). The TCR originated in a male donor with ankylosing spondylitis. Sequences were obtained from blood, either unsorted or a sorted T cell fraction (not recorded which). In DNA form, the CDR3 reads TGTGCCACCAGCAGTGCCTTTATCCGGGGCACCGGGGAGCTGTTTTTT. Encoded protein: CATSSAFIRGTGELFF. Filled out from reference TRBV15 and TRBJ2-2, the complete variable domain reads DAMVIQNPRYQVTQFGKPVTLSCSQTLNHNVMYWYQQKSSQAPKLLFHYYDKDFNNEADTPDNFQSRRPNTSFCFLDIRSPGLGDTAMYLCATSSAFIRGTGELFFGEGSRLTVL.